The following is a TCR beta chain sequence with its context. This CDR3 has 13 residues. The V gene lost 5 bases and the J gene lost 2 bases, with 10 bases spanning the gap. Enrolled through a virtual design, the participants were between roughly 18 and 100 years of age and came from under 30 US areas. Two negative PCRs, clearance, or symptom resolution characterized the recovered Cohort 3 donors. The data belong to a study of blood T cell repertoires in COVID-19. Libraries were prepared by immunoSEQ multiplex PCR; TCRdb keeps only in-frame clonotypes and omits some of them. The data contain around 290,000 clones, 80% to 95% of them seen just once; the ten biggest clones take up roughly 1.1%.

This chain links TRBV12-3 or TRBV12-4 with TRBJ2-7; TRBD2 is a possible D gene (5 bases). The receptor was isolated from a woman aged 25 to 45 who had recovered from COVID-19. Sequencing was done on a sample of PBMCs or T cells enriched from blood (not recorded which). Here the CDR3 reads CASSGLIPYEQYF. In nucleotides, the CDR3 is TGTGCCAGCAGTGGACTGATCCCCTACGAGCAGTACTTC.